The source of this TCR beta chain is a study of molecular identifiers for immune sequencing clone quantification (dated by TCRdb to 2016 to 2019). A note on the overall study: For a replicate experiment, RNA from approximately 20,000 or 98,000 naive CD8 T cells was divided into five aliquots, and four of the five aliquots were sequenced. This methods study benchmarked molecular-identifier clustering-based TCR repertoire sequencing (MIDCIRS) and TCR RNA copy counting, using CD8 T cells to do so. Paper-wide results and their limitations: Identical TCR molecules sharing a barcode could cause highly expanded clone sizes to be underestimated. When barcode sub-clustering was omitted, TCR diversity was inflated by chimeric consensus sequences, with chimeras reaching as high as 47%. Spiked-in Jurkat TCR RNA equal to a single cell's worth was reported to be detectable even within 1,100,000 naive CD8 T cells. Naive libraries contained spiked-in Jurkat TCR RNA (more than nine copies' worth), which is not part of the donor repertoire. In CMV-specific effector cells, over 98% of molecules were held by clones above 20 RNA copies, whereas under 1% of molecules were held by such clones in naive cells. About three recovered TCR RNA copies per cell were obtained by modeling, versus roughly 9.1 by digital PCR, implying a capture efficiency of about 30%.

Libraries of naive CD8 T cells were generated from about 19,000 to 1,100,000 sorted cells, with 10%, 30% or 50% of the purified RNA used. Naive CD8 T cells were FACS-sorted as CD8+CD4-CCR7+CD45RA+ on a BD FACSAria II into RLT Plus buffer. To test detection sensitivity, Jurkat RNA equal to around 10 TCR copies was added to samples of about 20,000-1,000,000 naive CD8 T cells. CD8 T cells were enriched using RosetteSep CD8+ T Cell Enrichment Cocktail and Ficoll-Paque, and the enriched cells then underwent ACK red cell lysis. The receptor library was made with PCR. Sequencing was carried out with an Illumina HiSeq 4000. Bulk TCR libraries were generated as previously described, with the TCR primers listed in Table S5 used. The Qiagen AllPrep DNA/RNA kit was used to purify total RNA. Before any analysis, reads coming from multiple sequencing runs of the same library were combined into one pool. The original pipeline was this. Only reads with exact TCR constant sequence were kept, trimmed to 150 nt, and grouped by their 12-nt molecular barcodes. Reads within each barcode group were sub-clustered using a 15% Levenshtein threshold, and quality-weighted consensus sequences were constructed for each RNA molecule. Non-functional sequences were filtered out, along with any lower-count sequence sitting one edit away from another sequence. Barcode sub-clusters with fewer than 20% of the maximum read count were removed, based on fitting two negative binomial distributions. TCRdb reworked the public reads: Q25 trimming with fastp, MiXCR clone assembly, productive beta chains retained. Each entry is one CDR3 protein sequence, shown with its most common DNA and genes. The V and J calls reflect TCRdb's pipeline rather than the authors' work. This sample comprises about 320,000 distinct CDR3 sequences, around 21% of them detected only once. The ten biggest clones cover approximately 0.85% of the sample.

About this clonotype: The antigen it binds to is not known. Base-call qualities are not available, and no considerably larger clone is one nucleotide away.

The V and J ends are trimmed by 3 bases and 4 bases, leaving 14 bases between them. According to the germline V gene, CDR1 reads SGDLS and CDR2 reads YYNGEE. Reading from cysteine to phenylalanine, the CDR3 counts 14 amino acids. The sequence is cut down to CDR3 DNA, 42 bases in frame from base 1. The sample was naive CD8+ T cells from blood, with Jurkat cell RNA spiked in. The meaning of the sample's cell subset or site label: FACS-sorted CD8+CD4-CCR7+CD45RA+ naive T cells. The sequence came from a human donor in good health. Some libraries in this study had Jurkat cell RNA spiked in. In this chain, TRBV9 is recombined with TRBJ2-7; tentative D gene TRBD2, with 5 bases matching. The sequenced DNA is TGTGCCAGCAGCGCCGGAGATAGCGTATACGAGCAGTACTTC. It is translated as CASSAGDSVYEQYF.